These 5 T cell receptor beta chains were all obtained from the same sample, sequenced in a study of T cells in tuberculosis. Profiling relied on immunoSEQ multiplex PCR, and the TCRdb table lists in-frame clones only, not all of them. The data show 35,000 to 55,000 clones, 90% to 95% seen once. Sequences were obtained from PBMCs. Receptors originate from a donor aged 10-29 years with latent tuberculosis or without tuberculosis infection. Some clones in this sample may be carry-over from other donors' samples.

CDR3 region: CASSPESSSHLYNEQFF. The CDR3 coding sequence is TGTGCCAGCAGCCCCGAGAGTAGTTCCCACCTTTACAATGAGCAGTTCTTC. The chain couples TRBV13 to TRBJ2-1; unclear D gene. The germline V gene has CDR1 PRHDT and CDR2 FYEKMQ (reference sequence). The CDR3 sequence is 17 residues long. With 5 bases removed from V and 4 bases from J, the gap between germline ends came to 21 bases.

The genes are TRBV29-1 and TRBJ2-5; 7 positions match TRBD1. Germline CDR1 is SQVTM and CDR2 is ANQGSEA. V gave up 7 bases and J gave up 5 bases; unmatched junction bases: 19. The length of the CDR3 is 16 residues. CDR3 region: CSAGSTDRVLLETQYF. The CDR3 region has the DNA TGCAGCGCAGGATCGACCGACAGGGTTCTCTTGGAGACCCAGTACTTC.

The chain has TRBV7-2 and TRBJ2-1, with TRBD1 matching 8 bases. The germline V gene encodes CDR1 SGHTA and CDR2 FQGNSA. The CDR3 is 13 residues long. V dropped 4 bases and J dropped 9; count of bases not matched to a gene: 5. CDR3 nucleotide sequence: TGTGCCAGCAGCTCCAGGGGGCAAGGTGAGCAGTTCTTC. Protein: CASSSRGQGEQFF.

This clone occurred a few times. The V gene is TRBV4-1, the J gene TRBJ2-7; 8 bases agree with TRBD1. CDR1 and CDR2 from the germline V gene are MGHRA and YSYEKL. With V trimmed by 4 bases and J by 4 bases, 9 bases remained unmatched. The CDR3 is made up of 15 amino acids. CDR3 coding DNA: TGCGCCAGCAGCCCGACCGGGACAGGAATGTACGAGCAGTACTTC. This sequence encodes CASSPTGTGMYEQYF.

The rearrangement uses TRBV7-3 and TRBJ1-2; 7 bases line up with TRBD1. This CDR3 is built from 13 residues. V gave up 1 base and J gave up 7 bases; unmatched junction bases: 3. CDR1 SGHTA and CDR2 FQGTGA come from the germline V gene. The CDR3 sequence: CASSLSQGVGYTF. CDR3 nucleotide sequence: TGTGCCAGCAGCTTAAGCCAGGGGGTTGGCTACACCTTC.